Listed below are T cell receptor beta chains from one sample, sequenced in a study of shared clonotypes between healthy human individuals. Sequenced by immunoSEQ multiplex PCR; TCRdb stores in-frame clones only, minus some. The repertoire includes 950,000 to 1,100,000 clones, about 84% of them detected once, and roughly 0.65% sits in the top ten. The sequenced sample was memory CD4+ T cells from PBMCs. The origin of the receptors is a young man in good health. Some clones in this sample may be carry-over from other donors' samples. Each CDR3 is given with its conserved first and last residue. Size tells how often a clone was seen (once, few, many) or the class of an expanded clone, and some rows leave it out.

clone size: -
V gene: TRBV28
CDR3 protein: CASSPGGHPEQYF

clone size: -
V gene: TRBV5-1
CDR3 protein: CASSLGPFDRWGETQYF

clone size: -
V gene: TRBV11-3
CDR3 protein: CASSGISYEQYF

clone size: few
V gene: TRBV6-5
CDR3 protein: CASKRTQGGNTEAFF

clone size: once
V gene: TRBV7-9
CDR3 protein: CASSSRGIETYEQYF

clone size: -
V gene: TRBV7-9
CDR3 protein: CASSSQDGLNEKLFF

clone size: -
V gene: TRBV2
CDR3 protein: CASNGGAGHQETQYF

clone size: -
V gene: TRBV5-1
CDR3 protein: CASSLAGQTGGNQPQHF

clone size: -
V gene: TRBV10-3
CDR3 protein: CAISAKGHTYEQYF

clone size: -
V gene: TRBV7-8
CDR3 protein: CASSLARAEETQYF

clone size: -
V gene: TRBV9
CDR3 protein: CASSGHGWDTEAFF

clone size: -
V gene: TRBV5-4
CDR3 protein: CASSFDRGLRDTQYF

clone size: -
V gene: TRBV5-4
CDR3 protein: CASSLGLSGGVSSYEQYF

clone size: -
V gene: TRBV9
CDR3 protein: CASSERGFGANVLTF

clone size: once
V gene: TRBV5-4
CDR3 protein: CASSLDGGARNQPQHF

clone size: -
V gene: TRBV28
CDR3 protein: CASCRGGTARWEKLFF

clone size: once
V gene: TRBV6-1
CDR3 protein: CASRTGTTGELFF

clone size: -
V gene: TRBV6-1
CDR3 protein: CASSGRGDRAYEQYF

clone size: -
V gene: TRBV9
CDR3 protein: CASSATGATTEAFF

clone size: -
V gene: TRBV7-9
CDR3 protein: CASSSLVRGDYGYTF

clone size: -
V gene: TRBV11-3
CDR3 protein: CASSPRTGPGGNEQFF

clone size: -
V gene: TRBV6-5
CDR3 protein: CASSYRRENTEAFF

clone size: -
V gene: TRBV7-3
CDR3 protein: CASSSTSGRINEQFF